This TCR beta chain was captured in a study of technical replicates of blood from a few donors (dated by TCRdb to about 2017). About this clone itself: Its antigen is still unknown. Per-base qualities were not stored, and no clone one base away is much larger.

The library was prepared using the immunoSEQ multiplex PCR assay. As stored in TCRdb, this immuneACCESS dataset retains in-frame rearrangements with V and J assigned. A fraction of the clones does not appear; measured against another copy, unresolved V genes explain less than half of the discrepancy, and the remainder lacks a known reason. This sample gives some 50,000 clones in total; less than 95% of them show up just once. The ten largest clones represent over 0.2% of the sample. V is pared back by 5 bases and J by 4 bases, with 18 bases lying between the germline termini. From the cysteine up to the phenylalanine, the CDR3 has a length of 15 residues. The CDR3 DNA has 45 bases and is translated from base 1. The germline V gene (reference sequence) sets CDR1 to MNHNY and CDR2 to SVGAGI.

The source material was T cells isolated from PBMCs. The receptor was derived from a human donor in good health. This sequence uses TRBV6-6 and TRBJ2-7, and possibly TRBD2, on 6 matching bases. The CDR3 region has the sequence CASSAGAGSRYEQYF. The DNA is as follows: TGTGCCAGCAGTGCCGGGGCGGGAAGTAGGTACGAGCAGTACTTC.